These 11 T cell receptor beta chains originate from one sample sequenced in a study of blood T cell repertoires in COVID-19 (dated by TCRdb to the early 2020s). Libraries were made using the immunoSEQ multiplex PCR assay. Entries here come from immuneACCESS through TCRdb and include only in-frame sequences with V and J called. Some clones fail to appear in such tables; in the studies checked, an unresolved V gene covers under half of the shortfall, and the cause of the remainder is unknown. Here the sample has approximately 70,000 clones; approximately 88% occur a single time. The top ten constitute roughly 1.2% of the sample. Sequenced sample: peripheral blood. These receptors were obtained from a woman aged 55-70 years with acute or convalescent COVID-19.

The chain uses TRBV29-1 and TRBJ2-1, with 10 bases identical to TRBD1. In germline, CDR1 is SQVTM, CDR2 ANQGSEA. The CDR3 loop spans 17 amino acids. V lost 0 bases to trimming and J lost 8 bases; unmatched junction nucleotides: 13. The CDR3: CSVEDFPGTGVSDEQFF. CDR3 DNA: TGCAGCGTTGAAGATTTCCCTGGGACAGGGGTATCAGATGAGCAGTTCTTC.

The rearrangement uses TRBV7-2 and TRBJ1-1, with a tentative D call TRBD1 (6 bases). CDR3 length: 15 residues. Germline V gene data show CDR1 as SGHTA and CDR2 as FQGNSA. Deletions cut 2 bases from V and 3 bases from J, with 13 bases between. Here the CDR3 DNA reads TGTGCCAGCAGCTTAATGGCCAGGGGAGACACTGAAGCTTTCTTT. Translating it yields CASSLMARGDTEAFF.

The CDR3 sequence: CASSRGAEDTQYF. Written as DNA, the CDR3 is TGCGCCAGCAGCAGGGGCGCCGAAGATACGCAGTATTTT. The chain links TRBV5-1 to TRBJ2-3; tentatively, D is TRBD1 (5 bases). CDR3 length equals 13 residues. V was pared by 4 bases and J by 5 bases, with 11 bases between. The germline V gene has CDR1 SGHRS and CDR2 YFSETQ.

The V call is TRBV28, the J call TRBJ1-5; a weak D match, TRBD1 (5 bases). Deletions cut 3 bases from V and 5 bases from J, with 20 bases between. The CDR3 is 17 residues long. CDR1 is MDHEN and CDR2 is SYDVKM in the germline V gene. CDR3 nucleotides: TGTGCCAGCAGTTTCTGGTTGGGGGGGACCTCGGATCAGCCCCAGCATTTT. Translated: CASSFWLGGTSDQPQHF.

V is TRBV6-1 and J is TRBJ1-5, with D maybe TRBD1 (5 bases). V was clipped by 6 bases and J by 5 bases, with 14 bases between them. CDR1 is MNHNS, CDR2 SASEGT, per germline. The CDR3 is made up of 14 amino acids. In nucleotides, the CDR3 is TGTGCCAGCAGGGACCCCCCGGGGGATCAGCCCCAGCATTTT. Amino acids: CASRDPPGDQPQHF.

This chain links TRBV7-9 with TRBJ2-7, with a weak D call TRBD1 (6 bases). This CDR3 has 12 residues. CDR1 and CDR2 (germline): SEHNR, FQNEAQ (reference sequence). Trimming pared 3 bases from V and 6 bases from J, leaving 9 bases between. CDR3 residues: CASSLGRGEQYV. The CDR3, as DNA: TGTGCCAGCAGCTTGGGCAGGGGCGAGCAGTACGTC.

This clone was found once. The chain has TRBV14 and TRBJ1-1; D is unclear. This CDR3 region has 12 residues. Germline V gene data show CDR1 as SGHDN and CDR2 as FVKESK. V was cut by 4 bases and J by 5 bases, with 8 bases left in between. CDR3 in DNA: TGTGCCAGCAGCCGCAGTGGTACTGAAGCTTTCTTT. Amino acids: CASSRSGTEAFF.

The CDR3 sequence: CASSLEGHLNTEAFF. For the CDR3, the DNA is TGCGCCAGCAGCTTGGAGGGACATTTGAACACTGAAGCTTTCTTT. The V call is TRBV5-1, the J call TRBJ1-1; weak D call: TRBD1 (6 bases). Germline V gives CDR1 SGHRS, CDR2 YFSETQ. This CDR3 has 15 residues. V was cut by 0 bases and J by 0 bases, with 9 bases left in between.

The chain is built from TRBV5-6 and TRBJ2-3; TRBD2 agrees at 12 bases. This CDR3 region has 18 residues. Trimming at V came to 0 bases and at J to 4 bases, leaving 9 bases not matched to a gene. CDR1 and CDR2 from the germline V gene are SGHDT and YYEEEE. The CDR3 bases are TGTGCCAGCAGCTTGGTGACTAGCGGGGGCCTACGGGCAGATACGCAGTATTTT. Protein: CASSLVTSGGLRADTQYF.

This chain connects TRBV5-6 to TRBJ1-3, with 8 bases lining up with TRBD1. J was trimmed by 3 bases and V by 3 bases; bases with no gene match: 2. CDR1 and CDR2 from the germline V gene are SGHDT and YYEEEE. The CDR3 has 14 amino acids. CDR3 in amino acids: CASSSTGVGNTIYF. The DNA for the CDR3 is TGTGCCAGCAGCTCGACAGGGGTTGGAAACACCATATATTTT.

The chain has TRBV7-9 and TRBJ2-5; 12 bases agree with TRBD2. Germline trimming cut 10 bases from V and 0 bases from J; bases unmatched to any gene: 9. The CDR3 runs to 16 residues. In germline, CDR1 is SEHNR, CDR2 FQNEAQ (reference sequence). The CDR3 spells CATQGRLAGDQETQYF. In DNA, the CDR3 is TGTGCCACGCAAGGACGACTAGCGGGGGACCAAGAGACCCAGTACTTC.